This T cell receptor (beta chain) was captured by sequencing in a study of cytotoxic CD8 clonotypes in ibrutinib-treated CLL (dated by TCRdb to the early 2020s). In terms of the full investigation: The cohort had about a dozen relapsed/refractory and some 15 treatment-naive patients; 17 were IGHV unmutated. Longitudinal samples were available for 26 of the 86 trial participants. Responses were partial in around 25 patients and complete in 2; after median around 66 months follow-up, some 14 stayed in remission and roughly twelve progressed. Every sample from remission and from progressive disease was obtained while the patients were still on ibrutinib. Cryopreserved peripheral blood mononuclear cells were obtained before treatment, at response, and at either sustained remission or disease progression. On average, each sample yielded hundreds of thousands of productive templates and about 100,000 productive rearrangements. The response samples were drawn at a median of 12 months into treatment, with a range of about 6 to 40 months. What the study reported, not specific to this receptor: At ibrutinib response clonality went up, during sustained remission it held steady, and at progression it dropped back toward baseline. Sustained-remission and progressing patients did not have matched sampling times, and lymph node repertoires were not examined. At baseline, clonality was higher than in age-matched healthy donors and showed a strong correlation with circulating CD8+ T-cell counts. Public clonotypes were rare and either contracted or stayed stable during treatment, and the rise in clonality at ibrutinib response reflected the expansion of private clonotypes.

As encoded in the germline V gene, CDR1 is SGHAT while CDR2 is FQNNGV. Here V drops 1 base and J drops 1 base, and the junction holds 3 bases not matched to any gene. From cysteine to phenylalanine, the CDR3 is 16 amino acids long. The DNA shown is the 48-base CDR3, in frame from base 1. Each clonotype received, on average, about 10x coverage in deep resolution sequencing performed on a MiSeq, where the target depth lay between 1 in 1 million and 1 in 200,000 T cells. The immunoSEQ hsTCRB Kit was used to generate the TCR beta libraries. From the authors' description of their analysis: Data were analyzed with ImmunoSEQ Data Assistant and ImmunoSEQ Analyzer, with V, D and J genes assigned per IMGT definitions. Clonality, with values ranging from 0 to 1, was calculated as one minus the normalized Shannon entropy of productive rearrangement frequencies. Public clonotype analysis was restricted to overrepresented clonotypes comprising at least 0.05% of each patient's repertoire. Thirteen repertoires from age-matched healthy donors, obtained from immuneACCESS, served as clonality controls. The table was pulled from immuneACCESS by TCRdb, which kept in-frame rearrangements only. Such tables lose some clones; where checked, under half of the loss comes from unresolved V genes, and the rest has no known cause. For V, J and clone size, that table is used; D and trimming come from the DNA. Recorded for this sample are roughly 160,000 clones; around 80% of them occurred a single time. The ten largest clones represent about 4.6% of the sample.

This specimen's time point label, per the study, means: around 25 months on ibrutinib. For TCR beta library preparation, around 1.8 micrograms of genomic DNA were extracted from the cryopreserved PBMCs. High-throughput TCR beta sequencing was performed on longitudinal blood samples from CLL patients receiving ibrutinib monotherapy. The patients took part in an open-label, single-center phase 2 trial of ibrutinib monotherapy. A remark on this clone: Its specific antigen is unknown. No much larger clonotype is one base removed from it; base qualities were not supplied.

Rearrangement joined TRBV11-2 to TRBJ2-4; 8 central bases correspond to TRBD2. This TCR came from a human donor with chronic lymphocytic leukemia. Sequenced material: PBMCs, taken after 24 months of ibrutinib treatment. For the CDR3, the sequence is CASSLVGGRAKNIQYF. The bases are TGTGCCAGCAGCTTAGTGGGCGGGAGGGCCAAAAACATTCAGTACTTC.